Each of the 31 T cell receptor beta chains below was sequenced from the same sample in a study of T cells after yellow fever vaccination. TCRdb ran MiXCR on the 5' RACE reads and lists one entry per CDR3 protein. The sample has roughly 300,000 distinct CDR3 sequences; 6.5% to 8.5% are singletons. The sample in question was PBMCs, obtained about 41 days after the first yellow fever vaccination. These receptor sequences come from a man aged 18 to 29 who received the YFV17D yellow fever vaccine.

The V gene is TRBV9, the J gene TRBJ2-5; D is perhaps TRBD1 (6 bases). CDR1 and CDR2 from the germline V gene are SGDLS and YYNGEE. The CDR3 is 12 amino acids. Trimming took off 1 base at V and 7 bases at J, with 8 bases between the two ends. DNA of the CDR3: TGTGCCAGCAGCGTAACGACAGGGACCCAGTACTTC. The encoded protein is CASSVTTGTQYF. Variable domain in full (rest from reference TRBV9 and TRBJ2-5): DSGVTQTPKHLITATGQRVTLRCSPRSGDLSVYWYQQSLDQGLQFLIQYYNGEERAKGNILERFSAQQFPDLHSELNLSSLELGDSALYFCASSVTTGTQYFGPGTRLLVL.

This clonotype has only a few counts. The J gene is TRBJ2-7, the V gene TRBV6-5; 11 positions agree with TRBD1. Trimming at V came to 7 bases and at J to 5 bases, leaving 16 bases not matched to a gene. CDR3 length: 17 residues. Germline V CDR1 and CDR2: MNHEY, SVGAGI. CDR3 bases: TGTGCCAGCACTTTAACCACCTGGACAGGGGGCATCGACGAGCAGTACTTC. Translating gives CASTLTTWTGGIDEQYF.

This clonotype was picked up a small number of times. The chain carries TRBV28 and TRBJ1-2; unclear D gene. V shed 5 bases and J shed 4 bases, with 11 bases lying between them. The CDR3 runs 13 residues. Germline V gene lookup returns CDR1 MDHEN and CDR2 SYDVKM. CDR3 bases: TGTGCCAGCAGTGTCTTGCGAGCCTATGGCTACACCTTC. Translation gives CASSVLRAYGYTF.

The rearrangement joins TRBV9 to TRBJ2-7; 12 bases are shared with TRBD1. After removal of 8 bases from V and 4 bases from J, the junction contained 10 bases not matched to a gene. The CDR3 has 15 residues. Germline V gives CDR1 SGDLS, CDR2 YYNGEE. CDR3 amino acids: CARIRDRGPCYEQYV. The CDR3 nucleotides are TGTGCCAGGATAAGGGACAGGGGGCCGTGTTACGAGCAGTACGTC.

This clonotype came up many times. The chain carries TRBV18 and TRBJ2-1; no clear D gene. Germline V lookup: CDR1 KGHSH, CDR2 LQKENI. This CDR3 comprises 12 residues. Deletions cut 0 bases from V and 6 bases from J, with 3 bases between. The CDR3 spells CASSPPLNEQFF. The CDR3 nucleotides are TGTGCCAGCTCACCACCCCTCAATGAGCAGTTCTTC.

The chain is built from TRBV5-1 and TRBJ1-5, with D possibly matching TRBD1 (5 bases). The germline V and J ends were trimmed by 4 bases and 2 bases, with 10 bases remaining between them. The germline V gene has CDR1 SGHRS and CDR2 YFSETQ. This CDR3 is 14 amino acids long. The CDR3 coding sequence is TGCGCCAGCAGCCCCGGGGGTGGCAATCAGCCCCAGCATTTT. This encodes CASSPGGGNQPQHF.

V and J are TRBV6-1 and TRBJ2-7, with D possibly matching TRBD1 (5 bases). V lost 6 bases to trimming and J lost 3 bases, with 12 bases between them. The CDR3 has 13 residues. Per germline, CDR1 MNHNS and CDR2 SASEGT. The CDR3 loop reads CASRSGRVYEQYV. CDR3 bases: TGTGCCAGCAGATCCGGCAGGGTCTACGAGCAGTACGTC.

J is TRBJ1-1 and V is TRBV20-1; possible D gene TRBD1, 6 bases. V lost 4 bases and J 7 bases, leaving 16 bases between the germline ends. The CDR3 is 13 amino acids. Germline lookup yields CDR1 DFQATT and CDR2 SNEGSKA (reference sequence). The CDR3 DNA reads TGCAGTGCTACCCCGGGACACGACTATGAAGCTTTCTTT. Protein sequence: CSATPGHDYEAFF.

The chain combines TRBV20-1 with TRBJ2-7; 9 bases fit TRBD1. Trimming at V came to 6 bases and at J to 6 bases, leaving 15 bases not matched to a gene. Germline CDR1 and CDR2: DFQATT and SNEGSKA (reference sequence). This CDR3 comprises 15 residues. The CDR3 region is CSATGGDRVFFEQYF. CDR3 DNA: TGCAGTGCGACAGGGGGGGACAGGGTATTTTTCGAGCAGTACTTC.

This clonotype was detected ten times or more. This chain uses TRBV7-2 with TRBJ1-2; maybe TRBD1 (5 bases). Germline CDR1 and CDR2: SGHTA and FQGNSA. This CDR3 contains 15 residues. V was clipped by 6 bases and J by 4 bases, with 18 bases between them. The CDR3 sequence: CASRDRGTASYGYTF. CDR3 sequence (DNA): TGTGCCAGCAGAGATAGGGGTACAGCTAGCTATGGCTACACCTTC.

The rearrangement links TRBV30 to TRBJ1-2; no firm D call. CDR3 length: 15 amino acids. V gave up 0 bases and J gave up 2 bases, with 13 bases separating them. Germline loops: CDR1 GTSNPN, CDR2 SVGIG (reference sequence). CDR3: CAWSVPMDRNYGYTF. The CDR3, as DNA: TGTGCCTGGAGTGTACCTATGGACCGAAACTATGGCTACACCTTC.

This clonotype was found many times. The gene calls are TRBV7-6 and TRBJ2-2; TRBD2 is a possible D gene (6 bases). Germline values: CDR1 SGHVS, CDR2 FNYEAQ. V lost 4 bases to trimming and J lost 5 bases, with 14 bases between them. The CDR3 has 15 residues. CDR3 bases: TGTGCCAGCAGCTCCGGACTACTTGGAACCGGGGAGCTGTTTTTT. Amino acid sequence: CASSSGLLGTGELFF.

The gene calls are TRBV14 and TRBJ2-7; D may be TRBD2 (7 bases). Trimming left V 3 bases short and J 3 bases short, with 21 bases between. This CDR3 has 17 amino acids. The germline V gene encodes CDR1 SGHDN and CDR2 FVKESK. CDR3 in DNA: TGTGCCAGCAGCCAGAAAGGGATGAGGGGGGGAAGCTACGAGCAGTACTTC. Protein product: CASSQKGMRGGSYEQYF. The variable domain in full, with the rest retrieved from reference TRBV14 and TRBJ2-7, is EAGVTQFPSHSVIEKGQTVTLRCDPISGHDNLYWYRRVMGKEIKFLLHFVKESKQDESGMPNNRFLAERTGGTYSTLKVQPAELEDSGVYFCASSQKGMRGGSYEQYFGPGTRLTVT.

This clonotype has a handful of counts. The chain is built from TRBV24-1 and TRBJ2-1, with 10 bases identical to TRBD2. J was trimmed by 11 bases and V by 4 bases; bases with no gene match: 10. The CDR3 contains 15 residues. CDR1 and CDR2 from the germline V gene are KGHDR and SFDVKD. Written as DNA, the CDR3 is TGTGCCACCAGTGACCCCTCTAGCGGGGGCGATAAGCAGTTCTTC. Translated, it gives CATSDPSSGGDKQFF.

V gene TRBV19 combines with J gene TRBJ1-1, with no clear D. This CDR3 comprises 13 residues. Germline CDR1 is LNHDA and CDR2 is SQIVND (reference sequence). V lost 7 bases and J 1 base, leaving 10 bases between the germline ends. CDR3 sequence (DNA): TGTGCCAGTAAAATACAAGCGAACACTGAAGCTTTCTTT. It encodes CASKIQANTEAFF.

The genes are TRBV18 and TRBJ2-6; D may be TRBD1 (5 bases). The germline CDR1 and CDR2 sequences are KGHSH and LQKENI. The V and J ends lost 6 bases and 0 bases respectively, with 9 bases between them. The CDR3 contains 15 residues. Written as DNA, the CDR3 is TGTGCCAGCTCTCAGGGTCCCTCTGGGGCCAACGTCCTGACTTTC. Encoded protein: CASSQGPSGANVLTF.

Only a few counts were recorded for this clonotype. The gene calls are TRBV7-9 and TRBJ2-7; D uncertain. The CDR3 has 14 amino acids. Trimming stripped 0 bases from V and 2 bases from J, with 8 bases between. Germline V CDR1 and CDR2: SEHNR, FQNEAQ (reference sequence). CDR3 residues: CASSLAVTTYEQYF. The CDR3 coding sequence is TGTGCCAGCAGCTTAGCGGTCACCACCTACGAGCAGTACTTC.

The V and J genes are TRBV4-1 and TRBJ1-5; 8 bases map to TRBD1. Germline V lookup: CDR1 MGHRA, CDR2 YSYEKL. V shed 5 bases and J 7 bases; nucleotides not matched to a gene: 7. This CDR3 spans 14 amino acids. The CDR3 reads CASSYLDRGQPQHF. Here the CDR3 DNA reads TGCGCCAGCAGCTACCTCGACAGGGGACAGCCCCAGCATTTT.

Comments on this clonotype: Its ends do not fully match the called genes, so a read error is possible. This chain uses TRBV5-1 with TRBJ2-2; D may be TRBD2 (5 bases). CDR3 length equals 14 residues. From germline, CDR1 is SGHRS and CDR2 YFSETQ. The CDR3: CASSLRENSGELFF. The CDR3 nucleotides are TGCGCCAGCAGCTTGCGGGAAAACAGCGGGGAGCTGTTTTTT.

This sequence joins TRBV5-4 and TRBJ1-4; 11 bases are shared with TRBD1. V gave up 5 bases and J gave up 4 bases; unmatched junction bases: 7. CDR1 is SGHNT, CDR2 YYREEE, per germline (reference sequence). The CDR3 totals 16 residues. The CDR3 nucleotides are TGTGCCAGCAGTGGACAGGGGGCGGGTCGTAATGAAAAACTGTTTTTT. Translating it yields CASSGQGAGRNEKLFF.

J is TRBJ1-3 and V is TRBV20-1, with D hard to call. V gave up 0 bases and J gave up 0 bases, with 6 bases separating them. Germline values: CDR1 DFQATT, CDR2 SNEGSKA (reference sequence). The CDR3 is 14 residues long. This CDR3 reads CSARDPGSGNTIYF. The CDR3 DNA reads as TGCAGTGCTAGAGATCCCGGCTCTGGAAACACCATATATTTT.

Comment on this clonotype: A much larger clone lies a single base off, so this may be a read error. No conserved phenylalanine or tryptophan ends this CDR3, so it is likely a read error. The chain recombines TRBV5-1 with TRBJ2-1; D is uncertain. The CDR3 sequence is 16 residues long. From germline, CDR1 is SGHRS and CDR2 YFSETQ. Deletions cut 0 bases from V and 2 bases from J, with 12 bases between. The CDR3 DNA sequence: TGCGCCAGCAGCTTGGAACCCCTGGGTACCTACAATGAGCAGTTCTCC. Translation: CASSLEPLGTYNEQFS.

This clonotype was seen a few times. The V gene is TRBV29-1, the J gene TRBJ2-3; D is uncertain. The CDR3 spans 13 residues. Trimming removed 4 bases at V and 0 bases at J, with 8 bases between. Germline V lookup: CDR1 SQVTM, CDR2 ANQGSEA. The CDR3, as DNA: TGCAGCGTTGGGTTTACTAGCACAGATACGCAGTATTTT. Its protein is CSVGFTSTDTQYF.

This clonotype was seen many times. The rearrangement uses TRBV28 and TRBJ1-6, with D uncertain. V was cut by 5 bases and J by 0 bases, with 14 bases left in between. The V gene's germline CDR1 is MDHEN and CDR2 SYDVKM. CDR3 length equals 17 residues. The CDR3 sequence: CASSTLAWSSYNSPLHF. CDR3 nucleotides: TGTGCCAGCAGTACTCTAGCGTGGAGCTCCTATAATTCACCCCTCCACTTT. Looking up the rest from reference TRBV28 and TRBJ1-6 gives the full variable domain: DVKVTQSSRYLVKRTGEKVFLECVQDMDHENMFWYRQDPGLGLRLIYFSYDVKMKEKGDIPEGYSVSREKKERFSLILESASTNQTSMYLCASSTLAWSSYNSPLHFGNGTRLTVT.

This clonotype was observed many times. The rearrangement links TRBV5-1 to TRBJ2-6; D gene ambiguous. The germline gives CDR1 SGHRS, CDR2 YFSETQ. CDR3 length equals 15 residues. Trimming took off 2 bases at V and 0 bases at J, with 6 bases between the two ends. The CDR3 spells CASSFGISGANVLTF. CDR3 in DNA: TGCGCCAGCAGCTTTGGAATCTCTGGGGCCAACGTCCTGACTTTC.

This sequence joins TRBV6-2 or TRBV6-3 and TRBJ1-1, with a tentative D call TRBD1 (6 bases). Germline CDR1 reads MNHEY; CDR2 reads SVGEGT. Deletions cut 9 bases from V and 5 bases from J, with 16 bases between. This CDR3 spans 13 amino acids. The CDR3 protein is CASWDTDGTEAFF. CDR3 nucleotide sequence: TGTGCCAGTTGGGACACAGACGGGACTGAAGCTTTCTTT.

Only a few counts were recorded for this clonotype. The gene calls are TRBV12-3 or TRBV12-4 and TRBJ2-4; D call uncertain. This CDR3 is built from 17 residues. The ends were cut back, 5 bases at V and 4 bases at J, with 21 bases in the middle. The chain's CDR3 is CASSTTPQRRIKNIQYF. The DNA of the CDR3 is TGTGCCAGCAGTACGACCCCCCAGAGAAGGATAAAAAACATTCAGTACTTC.

This clonotype was detected ten times or more. This chain joins TRBV7-2 and TRBJ2-5, with 7 nucleotides matching TRBD2. CDR3 length equals 15 residues. Per the germline V gene, CDR1 is SGHTA and CDR2 is FQGNSA. Germline trimming cut 3 bases from V and 2 bases from J; bases unmatched to any gene: 6. The CDR3 nucleotides read TGTGCCAGCAGCTTTAAACGAGCGGGGCAAGAGACCCAGTACTTC. This translates into CASSFKRAGQETQYF.

The genes are TRBV7-9 and TRBJ2-7; no firm D call. The CDR3 loop spans 13 amino acids. Germline values: CDR1 SEHNR, CDR2 FQNEAQ (reference sequence). V dropped 5 bases and J dropped 3 bases, with 11 bases sitting between them. The CDR3 region has the DNA TGTGCCAGCAGCCACCCCGCGGACTACGAGCAGTACTTC. Residues: CASSHPADYEQYF.

V usage is TRBV7-9 and J usage is TRBJ2-1; 7 bases map to TRBD2. With 4 bases clipped from V and 7 bases from J, the junction kept 7 bases outside the gene matches. This CDR3 is 14 amino acids long. Germline V gene lookup returns CDR1 SEHNR and CDR2 FQNEAQ (reference sequence). The CDR3 region has the DNA TGTGCCAGCAGCTGGGGGGGAGGGGTGAATGAGCAGTTCTTC. This translates into CASSWGGGVNEQFF.

This clonotype has a count of ten or more. V usage is TRBV9 and J usage is TRBJ2-1; D gene unclear. This CDR3 spans 14 amino acids. The V end lost 0 bases, the J end lost 3 bases, and 7 bases lay between the germline ends. Germline V gene data show CDR1 as SGDLS and CDR2 as YYNGEE. CDR3 bases: TGTGCCAGCAGCGTAGGGGCAGACTACAATGAGCAGTTCTTC. Translating gives CASSVGADYNEQFF.